This is a list of T cell receptor beta chains from one sample in a study of blood T cell repertoires in COVID-19. TCRdb's table, derived via immunoSEQ multiplex PCR, lists solely in-frame clones and lacks some. The repertoire includes approximately 54,000 clones, more than 90% of them detected once, and less than 4% sits in the top ten. Sequencing was performed on peripheral blood. These receptor sequences come from a man aged 45-65 years with acute or convalescent COVID-19. Both conserved end residues are part of each CDR3.

v_gene	j_gene	CDR3aa
TRBV5-4	TRBJ2-2	CASSSFRQLNTGELFF
TRBV6-5	TRBJ1-2	CASSFGNDGYTF
TRBV2	TRBJ2-7	CASSAVDRGHYEQYF
TRBV2	TRBJ2-2	CASTPLAGANTGELFF
TRBV30	TRBJ2-7	CAWSRGTGYYEQYF
TRBV5-1	TRBJ2-7	CASSFAGSYEQYF
TRBV28	TRBJ2-1	CASSGSSGSRNEQFF
TRBV19	TRBJ2-2	CASRSGQPTTGELFF
TRBV6-1	TRBJ1-2	CASSIRLNYGYTF
TRBV12-5	TRBJ1-2	CASGYSGGAVGYTF
TRBV6-1	TRBJ1-2	CASSEPKDSYGYTF
TRBV7-9	TRBJ2-3	CASSLGDLPGTDTQYF
TRBV7-9	TRBJ1-1	CASSADSMNTEAFF
TRBV5-1	TRBJ1-1	CASSLFISGGTEAFF
TRBV7-2	TRBJ2-7	CASSSRPLLEIYEQYF
TRBV4-3	TRBJ2-5	CASSQDWAETQYF
TRBV20-1	TRBJ2-3	CSASREPGTDTQYF
TRBV24-1	TRBJ2-1	CATSDAGQGALNEQFF
TRBV11-2	TRBJ1-4	CASSARGRRDEKLFF
TRBV12-3/TRBV12-4	TRBJ1-2	CASSLLRVYGYTF
TRBV5-1	TRBJ2-3	CASSWGTGTEDTQYF
TRBV7-2	TRBJ2-5	CASSLVGGYQETQYF
TRBV6-2/TRBV6-3	TRBJ2-1	CASSSTGTSANPFF
TRBV24-1	TRBJ1-5	CATSDSKTGWKPQHF
TRBV27	TRBJ2-7	CASSFFGLAGDEQYF
TRBV7-9	TRBJ2-7	CASSLTGTGAGEQYF
TRBV5-1	TRBJ2-7	CASSIGQGRDEQYF
TRBV9	TRBJ2-5	CASSVAGRESETQYF
TRBV11-2	TRBJ2-7	CASSLTGDVGYEQYF
TRBV24-1	TRBJ2-2	CATSDPARGNTGELFF
TRBV5-1	TRBJ2-2	CASSLAGASGSPGELFF
TRBV4-1	TRBJ2-5	CASSQVPPEAQYF
TRBV27	TRBJ2-2	CASSSGGLAGVTGELFF
TRBV24-1	TRBJ2-1	CATSDPTISASNEQFF
TRBV18	TRBJ2-4	CASSPATENIQYF
TRBV6-5	TRBJ1-2	CASIRGRGTNYGYTF
TRBV11-2	TRBJ2-6	CASSLSSSGANVLTF
TRBV21-1	TRBJ2-7	CARTGQGPSSSYEQYF
TRBV19	TRBJ2-1	CASRTRDEQFF
TRBV7-2	TRBJ1-1	CASSWAMNTEAFF
TRBV29-1	TRBJ2-7	CSVEVGHDFGEQYF